The entry below gives a single T cell receptor (beta chain) sequence along with its context. The data are from a study of cytomegalovirus exposure and HLA in healthy donors. CDR3 length equals 14 residues. The germline V and J ends were trimmed by 6 bases and 3 bases, with 14 bases remaining between them. The germline gives CDR1 LNHDA, CDR2 SQIVND (reference sequence). This table comes from immunoSEQ multiplex PCR, and its TCRdb copy is limited to in-frame clones, with some not included. The sample lists some 200,000 clones, under 95% occurring once. Source material: PBMCs. The source is a woman aged 18-29 years in good health and CMV-seronegative. This chain joins TRBV19 and TRBJ2-5; D might be TRBD2 (6 bases). The CDR3 region is CASRGKGLEETQYF. The CDR3 DNA reads as TGTGCCAGTAGGGGAAAGGGACTCGAAGAGACCCAGTACTTC.